This T cell receptor beta chain is from a study of T cell responses to AZD1222 COVID-19 vaccine. The CDR3 covers 14 residues. Per the germline V gene, CDR1 is LNHNV and CDR2 is YYDKDF (reference sequence). V lost 5 bases to trimming and J lost 5 bases, with 15 bases between them. TCRdb keeps only in-frame clones here, not all; method: immunoSEQ multiplex PCR. The sample consists of around 70,000 clones, less than 85% of them appearing once. The sample in question was peripheral blood, obtained on day 0 of AZD1222 vaccination. This receptor was obtained from an adult in good health. This chain links TRBV15 with TRBJ1-1; D is undetermined. The DNA of the CDR3 is TGTGCCACCAGCGGTGACCTAACGGGGACTGAAGCTTTCTTT. This gives the protein CATSGDLTGTEAFF.